The present TCR beta chain was sequenced within a study of beta chain features in type 1 diabetes listed by TCRdb under 2018. Turning to the overall study: Mean age, gender distribution, total cell number and subset yield did not differ between patients and healthy donors. A total of around 110,000,000 sorted cells were examined across all samples, and a strong correlation was observed between cell number per subset and RNA yield. In the study, TCRB repertoires of sorted circulating CD4+ T cell subsets from recently diagnosed type 1 diabetes patients were compared with those of matched healthy donors. Naive and central memory subsets were obtained from all 30 or so donors, but regulatory and stem cell-like memory subsets were isolated from only 8 patients and 8 healthy donors. The paper's findings and limits, for the study overall: Patients with type 1 diabetes made fewer insertions and deleted more nucleotides at VDJ recombination sites, implying thymic rearrangement abnormalities. A moderate but significant shortening of TCRB CDR3 length was observed in type 1 diabetes patients in all four CD4+ subsets. Naive, central memory and regulatory TCRB repertoires appeared to be more alike among patients than among healthy donors. Because small numbers of individuals were included in the HLA sub-analyses, any influence of HLA type on TCRB rearrangement was left unresolved. Shorter templates might be favored by PCR, yet because patient and control samples were amplified and corrected together, any such skew would affect both groups equally. Because cDNA was sequenced instead of genomic DNA, activated cells with high expression could be over-represented, although the groups did not differ in activation or CD3 levels.

Taken from the germline V gene (reference sequence), the CDR1 and CDR2 loops are GTSNPN and SVGIG. From the cysteine through the phenylalanine, the CDR3 covers 13 amino acids. The only DNA kept is the CDR3, 39 bases in frame from the first base. Deletion took 5 bases off V and 4 bases off J, with a span of 12 bases between the germline ends. Each donor gave one peripheral blood draw, approximately 100 mL on average, collected into heparinised tubes. A BD FACSAria II was used to sort naive, central memory, regulatory and stem cell-like memory CD4+ T cells with a panel that included CD45RO, CCR7, CD25, CD127, CD95 and CD27. Purity was above 95% for every sorted population. PBMCs were separated immediately by Lymphoprep density gradient centrifugation and were stained directly, without being cultured. So that batch effects would be minimized, each experiment stained and sorted samples in pairs, pairing one healthy donor with one patient.

This clone has more than one count but fewer than ten. This clone's antigen is unknown. The input lacks base qualities; no much larger clone sits a single base away. The entire amount of isolated RNA was reverse transcribed using the High Capacity cDNA Reverse Transcription Kit, so the sequenced TCRB transcripts were expressed ones. Deep immunoSEQ sequencing was performed on naive, central memory and regulatory T cell samples, with an average of around 3.4 million total reads per sample. Sorted cells were lysed in RLT buffer and RNA was extracted with DNase-treated RNeasy Micro or Mini kits, depending on cell number. Each cell subset was processed separately to prevent cross-contamination, with patient and healthy donor samples processed together. The immunoSEQ multiplex PCR was used to amplify TCRB sequences from cDNA, generating 87-bp fragments that spanned the CDR3 region. The amplicons were sequenced using the Illumina HiSeq platform. For the original study's pipeline: Synthetic template baselines were used to correct PCR bias computationally, reads within Hamming distance 2 were collapsed together, and singletons that could not be merged were discarded. By aligning reads against IMGT, V, D and J genes, CDR3 length, and insertions or deletions at six rearrangement sites were assigned. Within each subset, clonotype counts were normalized to sorted cell number, and only after that were true diversity and Gini coefficients computed with the tcR R package. The overlap coefficient, calculated on TCRB nucleotide sequences, was used to measure repertoire sharing. Out-of-frame TCRB sequences from naive cells were analyzed as a proxy for the pre-selection repertoire. This immuneACCESS table, as held by TCRdb, lists in-frame sequences with V and J called but not all clones. Of the missing ones, under half trace to an unresolved V gene in checked studies; the others have no known cause. Clone size and the V and J calls come from that table; the DNA yielded D and trimming. The sample yields around 250,000 clones; roughly 24% were counted once. The ten biggest clones cover approximately 0.011% of the sample.

This receptor chain uses TRBV30 and TRBJ2-1; possibly the D gene is TRBD1, per 5 matching bases. The sequence came from a woman in her 30s with type 1 diabetes. Sequencing used naive CD4+ T cells from blood. According to the study, the label for this sample's cell subset or site signals: true naive CD4+ T cells. The CDR3 protein is CAWATDSYNEQFF. In nucleotide form, the sequence is TGTGCCTGGGCGACAGACTCGTACAATGAGCAGTTCTTC.